The 23 T cell receptor beta chains in this list originate from one sample, sequenced in a study of blood T cell repertoires in COVID-19. TCRdb's table, derived via immunoSEQ multiplex PCR, lists solely in-frame clones and lacks some. The sample consists of approximately 240,000 clones, around 80% of them appearing once. Sequencing used peripheral blood. The receptors were sampled from a woman aged 80 or older with active or convalescent COVID-19.

This sequence joins TRBV29-1 and TRBJ2-5; 9 bases fit TRBD1. This CDR3 has 13 residues. The V segment lost 5 bases and the J segment 6 bases; nucleotides outside the gene matches: 7. Germline values: CDR1 SQVTM, CDR2 ANQGSEA. CDR3 region: CSVRTGERKTQYF. The DNA of the CDR3 is TGCAGCGTTCGGACAGGGGAAAGGAAGACCCAGTACTTC.

The gene calls are TRBV7-9 and TRBJ1-3; no clear D gene. Germline CDR1 is SEHNR and CDR2 is FQNEAQ (reference sequence). Deletions cut 3 bases from V and 4 bases from J, with 7 bases between. The CDR3 is 13 residues long. CDR3 sequence: CASSFSGGNTIYF. CDR3 sequence (DNA): TGTGCCAGCAGCTTCTCGGGGGGAAACACCATATATTTT.

The chain has TRBV7-3 and TRBJ1-1; D gene ambiguous. From germline, CDR1 is SGHTA and CDR2 FQGTGA. This CDR3 region has 13 residues. Trimming cost V 5 bases and J 6 bases, with 13 bases left between them. The DNA of the CDR3 is TGTGCCAGCAGCCCAGACATCTTTGCTGAAGCTTTCTTT. This encodes CASSPDIFAEAFF. Full variable domain (missing parts from reference TRBV7-3 and TRBJ1-1): GAGVSQTPSNKVTEKGKYVELRCDPISGHTALYWYRQSLGQGPEFLIYFQGTGAADDSGLPNDRFFAVRPEGSVSTLKIQRTERGDSAVYLCASSPDIFAEAFFGQGTRLTVV.

The gene calls are TRBV30 and TRBJ2-3, with 9 bases identical to TRBD1. From germline, CDR1 is GTSNPN and CDR2 SVGIG (reference sequence). After removal of 0 bases from V and 0 bases from J, the junction contained 4 bases not matched to a gene. The CDR3 is 16 amino acids. DNA for the CDR3: TGTGCCTGGAGTGTATGGACAGGGGTTAGCACAGATACGCAGTATTTT. It codes for CAWSVWTGVSTDTQYF.

As DNA, the CDR3 is TGTGCCAGCAGCCCCGCCGGGGGGCTTGAGCAGTACTTC. Translating it yields CASSPAGGLEQYF. V is TRBV11-2 and J is TRBJ2-7; D possibly corresponds to TRBD2 (7 bases). Looked up from germline, CDR1 is SGHAT and CDR2 is FQNNGV. V dropped 5 bases and J dropped 7 bases, with 15 bases sitting between them. This CDR3 contains 13 residues.

The chain is built from TRBV6-5 and TRBJ1-6, with D tentatively TRBD1 (5 bases). The germline V and J ends were trimmed by 6 bases and 10 bases, with 19 bases remaining between them. Looked up from germline, CDR1 is MNHEY and CDR2 is SVGAGI. This CDR3 contains 15 residues. CDR3 DNA: TGTGCCAGCAGCCAGATTCTGGGGGGAGGGTCACCCCTCCACTTT. Translation: CASSQILGGGSPLHF.

J is TRBJ2-3 and V is TRBV5-4; 7 nucleotides agree with TRBD1. CDR1 is SGHNT, CDR2 YYREEE, per germline (reference sequence). After removal of 2 bases from V and 7 bases from J, the junction contained 7 bases not matched to a gene. The CDR3 has 14 amino acids. Here the CDR3 reads CASSLKGQTYTQYF. CDR3 in DNA: TGTGCCAGCAGCTTAAAGGGACAGACTTATACGCAGTATTTT.

The chain is built from TRBV7-9 and TRBJ1-4; no clear D. Between the trimmed V and J ends, which lost 6 bases and 10 bases, there was a span of 15 bases. This CDR3 has 13 amino acids. The germline V gene has CDR1 SEHNR and CDR2 FQNEAQ (reference sequence). The CDR3 DNA reads TGTGCCAGCAGTGGACTTAGCTCTCCAAAACTGTTTTTT. Translated: CASSGLSSPKLFF.

The rearrangement links TRBV23-1 to TRBJ1-4, with D possibly matching TRBD1 (5 bases). Being an ORF, TRBV23-1 has a function that is uncertain. Trimming took 3 bases from V and 7 from J, leaving 15 bases between them. The length of the CDR3 is 15 residues. The CDR3 loop is CASSQATAAFEKLFF. The CDR3 DNA reads as TGCGCCAGCAGTCAGGCGACAGCTGCCTTTGAAAAACTGTTTTTT.

J is TRBJ1-6 and V is TRBV7-9; D is undetermined. Germline CDR1 SEHNR, CDR2 FQNEAQ (reference sequence). This CDR3 contains 14 residues. The V gene lost 1 base and the J gene lost 6 bases, with 7 bases spanning the gap. CDR3 in DNA: TGTGCCAGCAGCTTAGGAGGGAGTAATTCACCCCTCCACTTT. Translation gives CASSLGGSNSPLHF.

The V and J genes are TRBV28 and TRBJ1-5, with TRBD1 matching 7 bases. There are 14 residues in the CDR3. Germline-derived CDR1 and CDR2 are MDHEN and SYDVKM. J lost 4 bases, V lost 8 bases, and 8 bases had no gene match. As DNA, the CDR3 is TGTGCCAGCCCTCGGACAGGACAGAATCAGCCCCAGCATTTT. Residues: CASPRTGQNQPQHF.

V usage is TRBV27 and J usage is TRBJ2-1; 7 bases are shared with TRBD2. Germline-derived CDR1 and CDR2 are MNHEY and SMNVEV (reference sequence). Trimming removed 2 bases from V and 2 bases from J; junction bases left unmatched: 3. The CDR3 loop spans 15 amino acids. CDR3 coding DNA: TGTGCCAGCAGTTTAAACGGGAGGACCTACAATGAGCAGTTCTTC. Residues: CASSLNGRTYNEQFF.

The chain employs TRBV7-8 and TRBJ1-2; D gene unclear. Trimming took off 4 bases at V and 6 bases at J, with 12 bases between the two ends. The CDR3 loop spans 13 amino acids. Germline lookup yields CDR1 SGHVS and CDR2 FQNEAQ. For the CDR3, the DNA is TGTGCCAGCAGCTCACCCTTCACAAATGGCTACACCTTC. Amino acids: CASSSPFTNGYTF. The full variable domain, its missing parts supplied by reference TRBV7-8 and TRBJ1-2, is GAGVSQSPRYKVAKRGQDVALRCDPISGHVSLFWYQQALGQGPEFLTYFQNEAQLDKSGLPSDRFFAERPEGSVSTLKIQRTQQEDSAVYLCASSSPFTNGYTFGSGTRLTVV.

The chain recombines TRBV7-2 with TRBJ2-2; perhaps TRBD2 as D (5 bases). Germline V gives CDR1 SGHTA, CDR2 FQGNSA. Between the trimmed V and J ends, which lost 5 bases and 7 bases, there was a span of 14 bases. This CDR3 is 14 amino acids long. The CDR3 reads CASSPRPRGGELFF. For the CDR3, the DNA is TGTGCCAGCAGCCCGCGCCCTCGGGGCGGGGAGCTGTTTTTT.

This clone was counted a few times. The J gene is TRBJ1-6, the V gene TRBV19, with a weak D call TRBD1 (6 bases). With 4 bases removed from V and 4 bases from J, the gap between germline ends came to 8 bases. CDR1 and CDR2 (germline): LNHDA, SQIVND (reference sequence). This CDR3 comprises 14 residues. The CDR3 DNA reads TGTGCCAGTAGTACCCAGGGGTATAATTCACCCCTCCACTTT. Its protein is CASSTQGYNSPLHF.

The chain links TRBV20-1 to TRBJ2-5; perhaps TRBD2 as D (5 bases). This CDR3 comprises 14 residues. Germline CDR1 reads DFQATT; CDR2 reads SNEGSKA (reference sequence). V lost 3 bases and J 7 bases, leaving 18 bases between the germline ends. CDR3 sequence: CSASSGGGSRTQYF. CDR3 bases: TGCAGTGCTAGTTCGGGTGGCGGGTCGAGGACCCAGTACTTC.

J is TRBJ2-4 and V is TRBV5-4, with 7 bases matching TRBD1. CDR3 length equals 14 residues. Germline trimming cut 4 bases from V and 4 bases from J; bases unmatched to any gene: 5. From germline, CDR1 is SGHNT and CDR2 YYREEE (reference sequence). CDR3 DNA: TGTGCCAGCAGCACCGGGACAGTGAAAAACATTCAGTACTTC. Translation: CASSTGTVKNIQYF. Variable domain in full (rest from reference TRBV5-4 and TRBJ2-4): ETGVTQSPTHLIKTRGQQVTLRCSSQSGHNTVSWYQQALGQGPQFIFQYYREEENGRGNFPPRFSGLQFPNYSSELNVNALELDDSALYLCASSTGTVKNIQYFGAGTRLSVL.

This clone was found once. This chain links TRBV5-4 with TRBJ1-2, with a possible D match to TRBD1 (6 bases). The germline V gene has CDR1 SGHNT and CDR2 YYREEE (reference sequence). Trimming removed 5 bases at V and 8 bases at J, with 19 bases between. The CDR3 loop spans 14 amino acids. CDR3 bases: TGTGCCAGCAGTCCGGGACAATCAGATTACGGCTACACCTTC. Translated: CASSPGQSDYGYTF.

The V and J genes are TRBV10-2 and TRBJ2-7; 8 bases match TRBD1. The germline V gene has CDR1 WSHSY and CDR2 SAAADI. The CDR3 spans 14 residues. The V gene end was trimmed by 6 bases and the J gene end by 2 bases; junction bases not matched to a gene: 6. This CDR3 is CASRMGQDTYEQYF. DNA for the CDR3: TGCGCCAGCAGGATGGGACAGGATACCTACGAGCAGTACTTC.

V and J are TRBV7-6 and TRBJ2-1, with D possibly TRBD2 on 5 matching bases. Germline loops: CDR1 SGHVS, CDR2 FNYEAQ. The CDR3 is made up of 13 amino acids. Trimming removed 8 bases at V and 3 bases at J, with 11 bases between. CDR3 bases: TGTGCCAGCTCCCAAGAGGGCTACAATGAGCAGTTCTTC. It encodes CASSQEGYNEQFF. The complete variable domain, with remaining parts taken from reference TRBV7-6 and TRBJ2-1, reads GAGVSQSPRYKVTKRGQDVALRCDPISGHVSLYWYRQALGQGPEFLTYFNYEAQQDKSGLPNDRFSAERPEGSISTLTIQRTEQRDSAMYRCASSQEGYNEQFFGPGTRLTVL.

CDR3 nucleotide sequence: TGTGCCAGCAGCCTCTGGACTAGCGGGGGAAGAACCTACAATGAGCAGTTCTTC. It specifies CASSLWTSGGRTYNEQFF. This chain uses TRBV28 with TRBJ2-1; the match to TRBD2 covers 13 bases. Germline CDR1 and CDR2: MDHEN and SYDVKM. V gave up 6 bases and J gave up 2 bases; unmatched junction bases: 10. This CDR3 is built from 18 residues. The full variable domain, completed using reference TRBV28 and TRBJ2-1, is DVKVTQSSRYLVKRTGEKVFLECVQDMDHENMFWYRQDPGLGLRLIYFSYDVKMKEKGDIPEGYSVSREKKERFSLILESASTNQTSMYLCASSLWTSGGRTYNEQFFGPGTRLTVL.

The chain recombines TRBV15 with TRBJ2-7; tentatively, D is TRBD2 (5 bases). V was clipped by 8 bases and J by 7 bases, with 24 bases between them. The CDR3 has 15 amino acids. The germline V gene encodes CDR1 LNHNV and CDR2 YYDKDF (reference sequence). The CDR3 loop reads CATARTSSTTREQYF. The CDR3 nucleotides read TGTGCCACCGCACGGACTTCCTCGACCACGCGAGAGCAGTACTTC.

The V call is TRBV9, the J call TRBJ1-2; D possibly corresponds to TRBD1 (5 bases). Germline V CDR1 and CDR2: SGDLS, YYNGEE. This CDR3 contains 16 residues. The V end was cut by 3 bases, the J end by 5 bases, with 20 bases between. CDR3 sequence: CASSGAGVAGLYGYTF. The CDR3 DNA reads TGTGCCAGCAGCGGGGCCGGGGTCGCGGGGCTTTATGGCTACACCTTC.